The text below deals with one T cell receptor (beta chain). Patients were excluded for autoimmune disease history or systemic immunosuppression. This specimen comes from a study of OX40 agonist ivuxolimab in advanced cancers. Profiling relied on immunoSEQ multiplex PCR, and the TCRdb table lists in-frame clones only, not all of them. The sample shows 55,000 to 70,000 clones, roughly 90% of them seen only once. The CDR3 contains 19 residues. The ends were cut back, 4 bases at V and 0 bases at J, with 19 bases in the middle. In germline, CDR1 is MGHRA, CDR2 YSYEKL. The sample was CD4+ or CD8+ T cells sorted from blood, taken in a trial of the OX40 agonist ivuxolimab. This receptor was taken from an adult with an advanced solid tumor such as melanoma, head and neck, liver or kidney cancer. The chain carries TRBV4-1 and TRBJ2-6; D is tentatively TRBD1 or TRBD2 (7 bases each). CDR3 DNA: TGCGCCAGCAGCCTCAACACAGGGGAGGGATTCTCTGGGGCCAACGTCCTGACTTTC. Its protein product is CASSLNTGEGFSGANVLTF.